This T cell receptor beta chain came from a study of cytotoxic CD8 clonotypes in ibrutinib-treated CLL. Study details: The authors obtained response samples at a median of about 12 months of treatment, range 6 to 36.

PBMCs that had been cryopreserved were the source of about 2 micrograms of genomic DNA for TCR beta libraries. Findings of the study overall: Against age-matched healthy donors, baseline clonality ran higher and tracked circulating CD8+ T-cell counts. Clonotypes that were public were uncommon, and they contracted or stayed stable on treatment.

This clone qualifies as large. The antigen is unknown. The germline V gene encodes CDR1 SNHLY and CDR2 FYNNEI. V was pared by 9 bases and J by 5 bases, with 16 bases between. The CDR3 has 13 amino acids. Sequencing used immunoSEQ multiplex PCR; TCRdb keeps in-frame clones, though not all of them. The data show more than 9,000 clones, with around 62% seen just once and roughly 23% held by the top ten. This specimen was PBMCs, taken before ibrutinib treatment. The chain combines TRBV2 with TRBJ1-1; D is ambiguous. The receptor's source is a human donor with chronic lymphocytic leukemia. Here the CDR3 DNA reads TGTGCCAGAGACGGAGGAGGGTGGACTGAAGCTTTCTTT. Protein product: CARDGGGWTEAFF.